This T cell receptor (beta chain) stems from a study of OX40 agonist ivuxolimab in advanced cancers. Data came from immunoSEQ multiplex PCR; TCRdb stores just in-frame clones and leaves some out. The sample lists about 110,000 clones, approximately 90% occurring once. With 7 bases removed from V and 10 bases from J, the gap between germline ends came to 14 bases. From germline, CDR1 is MDHEN and CDR2 SYDVKM. The CDR3 has 13 residues. The origin of this receptor is an adult with an advanced solid tumor such as melanoma, head and neck, liver or kidney cancer. The chain has TRBV28 and TRBJ1-6, with a weak D call TRBD1 (5 bases). Source: CD4+ or CD8+ T cells sorted from blood, taken in a trial of the OX40 agonist ivuxolimab. The CDR3 region is CASIKGGVSPLHF. For the CDR3, the DNA is TGTGCCAGCATCAAGGGAGGGGTATCACCCCTCCACTTT.